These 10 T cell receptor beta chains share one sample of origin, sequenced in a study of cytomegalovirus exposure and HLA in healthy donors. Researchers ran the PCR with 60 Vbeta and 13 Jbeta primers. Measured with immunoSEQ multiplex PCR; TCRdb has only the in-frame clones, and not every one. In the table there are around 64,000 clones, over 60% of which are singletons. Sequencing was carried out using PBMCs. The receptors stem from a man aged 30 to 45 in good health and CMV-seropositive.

The CDR3 region has the DNA TGTGCCAGCAGCTTAGCCGCAGTACGGAGGGACTATGGCTACACCTTC. Protein sequence: CASSLAAVRRDYGYTF. The chain links TRBV7-9 to TRBJ1-2; D call uncertain. This CDR3 region has 16 residues. In germline, CDR1 is SEHNR, CDR2 FQNEAQ (reference sequence). V was pared by 0 bases and J by 3 bases, with 14 bases between.

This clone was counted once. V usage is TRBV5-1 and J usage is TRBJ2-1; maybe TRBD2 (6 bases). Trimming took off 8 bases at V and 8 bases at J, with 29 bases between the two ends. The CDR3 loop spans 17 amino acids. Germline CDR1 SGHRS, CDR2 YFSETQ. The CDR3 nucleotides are TGCGCCAGGTCAATGCTCCGGCGGGGCCTTCCAAGCGATGAGCAGTTCTTC. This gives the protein CARSMLRRGLPSDEQFF. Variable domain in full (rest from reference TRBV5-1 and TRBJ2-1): KAGVTQTPRYLIKTRGQQVTLSCSPISGHRSVSWYQQTPGQGLQFLFEYFSETQRNKGNFPGRFSGRQFSNSRSEMNVSTLELGDSALYLCARSMLRRGLPSDEQFFGPGTRLTVL.

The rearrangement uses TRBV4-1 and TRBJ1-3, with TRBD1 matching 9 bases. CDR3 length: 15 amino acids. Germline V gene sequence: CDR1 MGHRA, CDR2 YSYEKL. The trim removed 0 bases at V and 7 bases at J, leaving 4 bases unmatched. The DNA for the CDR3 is TGCGCCAGCAGCCAAGAGGGACAGGGTCGCAACACCATATATTTT. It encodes CASSQEGQGRNTIYF.

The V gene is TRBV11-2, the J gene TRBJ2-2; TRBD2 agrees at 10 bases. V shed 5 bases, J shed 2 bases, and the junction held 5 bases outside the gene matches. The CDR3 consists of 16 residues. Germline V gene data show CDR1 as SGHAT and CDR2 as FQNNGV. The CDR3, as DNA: TGTGCCAGCAGCCTGAGGACTAGCGGAAACACCGGGGAGCTGTTTTTT. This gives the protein CASSLRTSGNTGELFF.

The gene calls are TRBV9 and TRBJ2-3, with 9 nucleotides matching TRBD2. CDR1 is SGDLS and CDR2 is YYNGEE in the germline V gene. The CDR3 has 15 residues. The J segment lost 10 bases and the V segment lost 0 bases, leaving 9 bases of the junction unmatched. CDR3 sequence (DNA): TGTGCCAGCAGCGTAGCTCCTAGCGGGACTGTTTCGCAGTATTTT. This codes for CASSVAPSGTVSQYF.

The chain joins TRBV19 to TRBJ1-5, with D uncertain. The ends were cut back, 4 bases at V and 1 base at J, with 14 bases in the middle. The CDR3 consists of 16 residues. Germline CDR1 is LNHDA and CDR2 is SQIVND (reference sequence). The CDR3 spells CASSSHPRGSNQPQHF. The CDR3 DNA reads TGTGCCAGTAGTAGTCACCCTAGAGGAAGCAATCAGCCCCAGCATTTT. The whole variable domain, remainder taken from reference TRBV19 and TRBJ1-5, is DGGITQSPKYLFRKEGQNVTLSCEQNLNHDAMYWYRQDPGQGLRLIYYSQIVNDFQKGDIAEGYSVSREKKESFPLTVTSAQKNPTAFYLCASSSHPRGSNQPQHFGDGTRLSIL.

CDR3 sequence (DNA): TGTGCCAGCAGCACAGGGGAACAGCCCCAGCATTTT. Amino acids: CASSTGEQPQHF. This sequence joins TRBV28 and TRBJ1-5, with 7 bases lining up with TRBD1. With 6 bases clipped from V and 7 bases from J, the junction kept 3 bases outside the gene matches. Germline assignment: CDR1 MDHEN and CDR2 SYDVKM. The CDR3 covers 12 residues.

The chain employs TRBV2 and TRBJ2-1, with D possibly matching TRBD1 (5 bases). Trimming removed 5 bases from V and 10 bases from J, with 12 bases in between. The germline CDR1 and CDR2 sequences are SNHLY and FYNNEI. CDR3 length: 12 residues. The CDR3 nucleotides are TGTGCCAGCAGTCCAATAGCAGGGGAGCAGTTCTTC. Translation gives CASSPIAGEQFF.

CDR3 in DNA: TGTGCCTGCGATAGAGGGGGCAAGTTCTTC. Translation gives CACDRGGKFF. V gene TRBV30 combines with J gene TRBJ2-1, with 7 bases matching TRBD1. Germline lookup yields CDR1 GTSNPN and CDR2 SVGIG (reference sequence). V lost 6 bases and J lost 14; bases outside the gene matches: 7. The CDR3 consists of 10 residues.

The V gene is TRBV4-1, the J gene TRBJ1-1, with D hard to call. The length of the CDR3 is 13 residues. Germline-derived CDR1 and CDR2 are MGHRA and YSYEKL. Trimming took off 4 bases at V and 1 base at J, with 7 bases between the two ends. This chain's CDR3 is CASSPPENTEAFF. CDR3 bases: TGCGCCAGCAGCCCCCCAGAGAACACTGAAGCTTTCTTT.